This TCR beta chain emerged from a study of shared clonotypes between healthy human individuals. Study in general: Every donor yielded three CD4 naive, three CD4 memory, two CD8 naive and one CD8 memory plate.

As for this clone: Its antigen is currently unknown.

Study conclusions and caveats: Shared across several donors were approximately 5% of the naive CD4 clonotypes.

In the original analysis: Filtering differed since immunoSEQ provided only junctions, with no quality scores. Repertoires were generated with immunoSEQ multiplex PCR, while TCRdb's copy carries only in-frame clones and drops some. V and J calls and clone size are those listed in that table; D and trimming were worked out from the DNA. The sample shows about 1.5 million clones, 98% of them seen only once. The receptor was isolated from a man aged 25-40 years in good health. Sequencing was done on a sample of naive CD4+ T cells sorted from blood. Subset given: CD45RA+ positively selected.

The CDR3 nucleotides are TGTGCCAGCAGTTTAGTCTCGGCAGCCAGAACGCTAGAGCAGTACTTC. Translating it yields CASSLVSAARTLEQYF. This chain uses TRBV28 with TRBJ2-7; D remains unclear. The CDR3 extends over 16 amino acids. From germline, CDR1 is MDHEN and CDR2 SYDVKM. The V end was cut by 2 bases, the J end by 7 bases, with 21 bases between. Based on the CDR3 plus reference TRBV28 and TRBJ2-7, the full variable domain is DVKVTQSSRYLVKRTGEKVFLECVQDMDHENMFWYRQDPGLGLRLIYFSYDVKMKEKGDIPEGYSVSREKKERFSLILESASTNQTSMYLCASSLVSAARTLEQYFGPGTRLTVT.